This paragraph reports one T cell receptor beta chain. This specimen belongs to a study of blood T cell repertoires in COVID-19. Study as a whole: Italy, Spain and the United States were the sources of the convalescent and acute COVID-19 samples. PBMCs, B-cell-depleted T cells, or T cells provided the cDNA or gDNA that made up the material.

As handled by the study authors: Scientists estimated how many nucleated cells there were by amplifying reference gene primers. This table comes from immunoSEQ multiplex PCR, and its TCRdb copy is limited to in-frame clones, with some not included. V, J and clone size are those of that table, while D and trimming were read from the DNA. Of over 50,000 clones in the sample, 65% to 85% are singletons; the top ten hold approximately 6.8%. The V end was cut by 0 bases, the J end by 7 bases, with 12 bases between. Germline CDR1 LGHNA, CDR2 YNFKEQ. The CDR3 runs 14 residues. Specimen: peripheral blood. This TCR came from a woman aged 45-65 years with active or convalescent COVID-19. The chain is built from TRBV4-2 and TRBJ1-2; weak D call: TRBD1 (6 bases). CDR3: CASSQDRGTPGYTF. The CDR3 bases are TGTGCCAGCAGCCAAGATAGGGGGACACCTGGCTACACCTTC.